A selection of T cell receptor beta chains follows, all from one sample in a study of blood T cell repertoires in COVID-19. Repertoires were generated with immunoSEQ multiplex PCR, while TCRdb's copy carries only in-frame clones and drops some. The sample carries 150,000 to 200,000 clones, around nine tenths recorded once. The sample consisted of peripheral blood. Receptor source: a man aged 18-30 years with active or convalescent COVID-19. The CDR3 runs from the conserved cysteine through the conserved F or W. The D gene is left open where the match is weak. Part of the rows lack a size; the others show once, few, many or a class for expanded clones.

v_call,j_call,cdr3_length,d_call,clone_size,cdr3_nt,cdr3_aa
TRBV29-1,TRBJ1-2,16,NA,few,TGCAGCGCTGAAAAGGGGAGGTCTAATTCGGGCTATGGCTACACCTTC,CSAEKGRSNSGYGYTF
TRBV19,TRBJ1-6,16,NA,NA,TGTGCCAGTAGTATGAGGGGAGGTTCAGAAAATTCACCCCTCCACTTT,CASSMRGGSENSPLHF
TRBV4-1,TRBJ2-1,17,TRBD2,NA,TGCGCCAGCAGCCAAGAAGGGGTGGGACTAGTCCGCAATGAGCAGTTCTTC,CASSQEGVGLVRNEQFF
TRBV27,TRBJ2-1,13,TRBD1,NA,TGTGCCAGCAGGGACAGGAGTTACAATGAGCAGTTCTTC,CASRDRSYNEQFF
TRBV25-1,TRBJ1-2,16,TRBD1,NA,TGTGCCAGCAGTGACTCCCTGACAGGGGTAGACTATGGCTACACCTTC,CASSDSLTGVDYGYTF
TRBV24-1,TRBJ2-5,15,NA,NA,TGTGCCACCAGTGATTTGGGGGGGGCCGGGGAGACCCAGTACTTC,CATSDLGGAGETQYF
TRBV11-2,TRBJ2-1,15,NA,NA,TGTGCCAGCAGCCACTACCCGACAGGTCCGGATGAGCAGTTCTTC,CASSHYPTGPDEQFF
TRBV7-2,TRBJ1-5,13,NA,NA,TGTGCCAGCAGCTTTTCGGGGAATCAGCCCCAGCATTTT,CASSFSGNQPQHF
TRBV3-1/TRBV3-2,TRBJ2-2,16,NA,NA,TGTGCCAGCAGCCTGCAGGGTTTTTGGAACACCGGGGAGCTGTTTTTT,CASSLQGFWNTGELFF
TRBV5-5,TRBJ2-7,15,NA,NA,TGTGCCAGCAGCTTGGGGGCAGGGTCCGTCTACGAGCAGTACTTC,CASSLGAGSVYEQYF
TRBV6-4,TRBJ2-1,15,TRBD2,NA,TGTGCCAGCAGTCCCCTAGCGGGAGAAGGTAATGAGCAGTTCTTC,CASSPLAGEGNEQFF
TRBV19,TRBJ2-3,14,NA,NA,TGTGCCAGTAGTATCGCGTGGAGAGCAGATACGCAGTATTTT,CASSIAWRADTQYF
TRBV4-1,TRBJ2-7,17,TRBD2,NA,TGCGCCAGCAGCCAAGTCGGGACTAGCGGGACATACTACGAGCAGTACTTC,CASSQVGTSGTYYEQYF
TRBV6-1,TRBJ2-7,15,TRBD1,NA,TGTGCCAGCAGTGAAGCCGGGACAGATTACTACGAGCAGTACTTC,CASSEAGTDYYEQYF
TRBV4-2,TRBJ2-3,17,NA,NA,TGTGCCAGCAGCCAAGAGGGGGAACGGGAGCTCCCAGATACGCAGTATTTT,CASSQEGERELPDTQYF
TRBV29-1,TRBJ2-1,14,TRBD2,NA,TGCAGCGGGAGTCCCCGGGAGGGTTACAATGAGCAGTTCTTC,CSGSPREGYNEQFF
TRBV12-5,TRBJ2-5,15,NA,NA,TGTGCTAGTGGGGTAACTCCTAGCGTTGCAGAGACCCAGTACTTC,CASGVTPSVAETQYF
TRBV25-1,TRBJ1-2,14,TRBD1,NA,TGTGCCAGCAATCAACCGCCGGGGGACAGTGGCTACACCTTC,CASNQPPGDSGYTF
TRBV3-1/TRBV3-2,TRBJ2-2,16,TRBD2,NA,TGTGCCAGCAGCCAATTGTCGCTAGCGGGGTCCGGGGAGCTGTTTTTT,CASSQLSLAGSGELFF
TRBV5-4,TRBJ1-2,16,NA,NA,TGTGCCAGCAGCAATCCATCGGGGGGCAAGGGGTATGGCTACACCTTC,CASSNPSGGKGYGYTF
TRBV6-6,TRBJ1-2,14,NA,NA,TGTGCCAGCAGTTTACGAGACAGACAAAATGGCTACACCTTC,CASSLRDRQNGYTF
TRBV7-2,TRBJ2-3,15,NA,NA,TGTGCCAGCAGCTCCCCCAGAGGTAGCACAGATACGCAGTATTTT,CASSSPRGSTDTQYF
TRBV7-6,TRBJ2-1,15,TRBD2,NA,TGTGCCAGCAGCACCCGGGAAGCGGGAACCGATGAGCAGTTCTTC,CASSTREAGTDEQFF
TRBV7-2,TRBJ1-3,14,NA,NA,TGTGCCAGCAGCTTATCGGGATATGGAAACACCATATATTTT,CASSLSGYGNTIYF
TRBV5-1,TRBJ1-3,16,NA,NA,TGCGCCAGCAGCACAAATTTACAGGGCTCTGGAAACACCATATATTTT,CASSTNLQGSGNTIYF
TRBV27,TRBJ2-1,14,NA,NA,TGTGCCAGCAGGGAGGGAGGAGTTCCAATTGAGCAGTTCTTC,CASREGGVPIEQFF
TRBV30,TRBJ2-5,13,NA,NA,TGTGCCTGGAGCCCCCCAGGGGTAGAGACCCAGTACTTC,CAWSPPGVETQYF
TRBV29-1,TRBJ1-4,17,TRBD1,NA,TGCAGCGTTGCCGGGACAGATAACTCCGCAACTAATGAAAAACTGTTTTTT,CSVAGTDNSATNEKLFF
TRBV7-9,TRBJ1-1,12,NA,NA,TGTGCCAGCAGGAGGGAATCGACTGAAGCTTTCTTT,CASRRESTEAFF